This T cell receptor (beta chain) was documented in a study of OX40 agonist ivuxolimab in advanced cancers. About the study as a whole: The costimulatory receptor OX40 (CD134) was targeted by ivuxolimab, a fully human IgG2 agonistic monoclonal antibody. Partial responses were achieved by three dose-escalation patients, of whom one had hepatocellular carcinoma and two had cutaneous melanoma. The purpose of peripheral TCRbeta sequencing was to test whether ivuxolimab changed TCR sequence diversity and led to clonal T-cell expansion. The dose-escalation cohort was approximately 83% male with a mean age of approximately 60 years, ranging from roughly 23 to 90. Intravenous ivuxolimab was administered to patients every 2 weeks at six dose levels: 0.01, 0.1, 0.3, 1.5, 3 and 10 mg/kg. Among the approximately 54 dose-escalation patients, around 20 had hepatocellular carcinoma, roughly 15 melanoma, 9 renal cell carcinoma and 9 head and neck cancer. Patients were allowed to have had prior anti-PD-1, anti-PD-L1 or anti-CTLA-4 therapy, and around 40% of the dose-escalation patients had previously received checkpoint inhibitors. The monotherapy dose-escalation portion (N of about 50 patients) of the phase I ivuxolimab trial is reported in the paper. On the study overall, not on this receptor specifically: The antigen specificity of the peripheral T cells that underwent clonal expansion was not determined. On average, CD8+ T cells showed more expanded clones than CD4+ T cells after ivuxolimab. At doses of 0.1 to 3.0 mg/kg, clonal expansion of both CD4+ and CD8+ T cells in blood was seen between baseline and week 6. Low levels of normalized T-cell clonal expansion were also shown by some nonresponding patients. In partial responders in the 0.1-3.0 mg/kg groups, normalized peripheral clonal expansion was found to be among the lowest, especially among CD8+ T cells.

Genomic DNA was isolated from the sorted cells so that the TCRbeta CDR3 region could be sequenced. The immunoSEQ Assay was used for sequencing of TCRbeta CDR3 regions. The table comes from immuneACCESS by way of TCRdb, which keeps in-frame sequences with V and J called. Part of the clones is missing from these tables; in studies checked, under half for an unresolved V gene and the rest for unknown reasons. A total of around 60,000 clones appear in this sample, roughly 77% of them only once. The ten largest clones add up to 0.95% to 1.5% of the sample. The count of this clone is one. The clone's antigen remains unknown. Qualities for individual bases were not recorded, and no much larger clone is one base off. Patients with autoimmune disease history or receiving systemic immunosuppression were excluded from the trial. Peripheral blood for TCR sequencing was drawn from every dose cohort at baseline, at cycle 4 day 1 and at cycle 7 day 1. Samples were obtained from an open-label, multicenter, first-in-human phase I dose-escalation trial of ivuxolimab. The trial enrolled adults with locally advanced or metastatic head and neck squamous cell, hepatocellular, melanoma or renal cell carcinoma. CD4+ and CD8+ T cells were sorted separately from peripheral blood before TCR sequencing.

The receptor was derived from an adult with an advanced solid tumor such as melanoma, head and neck, liver or kidney cancer. The material sequenced was CD4+ or CD8+ T cells sorted from blood, taken in a trial of the OX40 agonist ivuxolimab.

In nucleotides, the sequence is TGTGCCACGATCGGACGGAAGATGAACACTGAAGCTTTCTTT. This encodes CATIGRKMNTEAFF. The chain is made from TRBV15 and TRBJ1-1; no confident D gene assignment can be made. The CDR3 holds 14 amino acids from the cysteine to the phenylalanine. Here the CDR3 DNA is all that survives: 42 bases in frame from base 1. V sheds 9 bases and J sheds 0 bases, leaving 14 bases between their ends. The germline V gene (reference sequence) supplies CDR1 LNHNV and CDR2 YYDKDF.